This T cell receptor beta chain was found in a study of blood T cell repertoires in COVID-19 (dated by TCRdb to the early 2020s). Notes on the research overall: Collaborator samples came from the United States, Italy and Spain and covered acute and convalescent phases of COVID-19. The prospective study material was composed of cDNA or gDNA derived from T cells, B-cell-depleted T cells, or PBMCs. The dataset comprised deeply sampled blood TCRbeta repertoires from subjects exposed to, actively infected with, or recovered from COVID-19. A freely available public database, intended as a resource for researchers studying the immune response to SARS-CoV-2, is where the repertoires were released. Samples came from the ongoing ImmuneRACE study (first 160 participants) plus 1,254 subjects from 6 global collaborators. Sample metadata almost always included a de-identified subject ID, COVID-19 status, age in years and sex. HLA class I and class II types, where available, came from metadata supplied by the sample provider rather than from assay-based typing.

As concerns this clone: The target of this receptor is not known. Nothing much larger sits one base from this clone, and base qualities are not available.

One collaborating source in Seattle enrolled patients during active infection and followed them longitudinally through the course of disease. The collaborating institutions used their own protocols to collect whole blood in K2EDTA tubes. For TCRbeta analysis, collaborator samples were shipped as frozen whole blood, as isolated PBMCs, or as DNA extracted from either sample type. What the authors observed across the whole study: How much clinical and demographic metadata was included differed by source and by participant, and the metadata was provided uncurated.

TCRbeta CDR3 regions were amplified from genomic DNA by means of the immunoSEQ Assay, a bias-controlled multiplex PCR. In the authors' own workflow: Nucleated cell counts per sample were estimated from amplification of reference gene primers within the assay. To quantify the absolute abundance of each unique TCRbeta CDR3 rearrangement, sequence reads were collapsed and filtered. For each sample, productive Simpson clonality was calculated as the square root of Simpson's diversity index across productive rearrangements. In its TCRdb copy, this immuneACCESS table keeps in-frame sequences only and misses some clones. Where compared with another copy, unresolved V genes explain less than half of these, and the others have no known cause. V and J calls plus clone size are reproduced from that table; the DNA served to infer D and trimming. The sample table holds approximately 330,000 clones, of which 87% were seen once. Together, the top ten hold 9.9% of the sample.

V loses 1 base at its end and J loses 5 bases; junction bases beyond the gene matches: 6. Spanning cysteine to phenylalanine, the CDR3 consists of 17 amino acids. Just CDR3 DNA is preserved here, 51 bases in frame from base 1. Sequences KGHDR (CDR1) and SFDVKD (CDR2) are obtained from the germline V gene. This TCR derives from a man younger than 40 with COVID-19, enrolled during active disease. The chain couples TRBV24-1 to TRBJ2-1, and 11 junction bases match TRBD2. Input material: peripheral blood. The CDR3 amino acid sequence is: CATSDFPGLAVNNEQFF. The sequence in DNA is TGTGCCACCAGTGATTTCCCGGGACTAGCGGTGAACAATGAGCAGTTCTTC.